Sequencing of this TCR beta chain was carried out in a study of CD8+ T cells in alopecia areata. Whole-study findings and limits: During tofacitinib treatment, many expanded lesional clones remained in scalp and blood.

cDNA reverse transcribed from extracted RNA served as the sequencing template. The assay was immunoSEQ multiplex PCR, and TCRdb's table has in-frame clones only and misses some. Altogether about 220,000 clones are present, about 50% being singletons, with the ten largest covering more than 1.5%. A note on this clone: The antigen is not known.

The sample's treatment: oral pan-JAK inhibitor, 5-10 mg twice daily. Trimming removed 7 bases at V and 4 bases at J, with 7 bases between. Germline CDR1 reads SQVTM; CDR2 reads ANQGSEA. The CDR3 totals 10 residues. The clonotype originates from a human donor with alopecia areata. The chain links TRBV29-1 to TRBJ1-1; no clear D gene. The material sequenced was CD4+ T cells sorted from blood, taken at week 4, from a patient treated with tofacitinib. The CDR3 sequence is CSAQFTEAFF. The CDR3 DNA follows: TGCAGCGCACAATTCACTGAAGCTTTCTTT.